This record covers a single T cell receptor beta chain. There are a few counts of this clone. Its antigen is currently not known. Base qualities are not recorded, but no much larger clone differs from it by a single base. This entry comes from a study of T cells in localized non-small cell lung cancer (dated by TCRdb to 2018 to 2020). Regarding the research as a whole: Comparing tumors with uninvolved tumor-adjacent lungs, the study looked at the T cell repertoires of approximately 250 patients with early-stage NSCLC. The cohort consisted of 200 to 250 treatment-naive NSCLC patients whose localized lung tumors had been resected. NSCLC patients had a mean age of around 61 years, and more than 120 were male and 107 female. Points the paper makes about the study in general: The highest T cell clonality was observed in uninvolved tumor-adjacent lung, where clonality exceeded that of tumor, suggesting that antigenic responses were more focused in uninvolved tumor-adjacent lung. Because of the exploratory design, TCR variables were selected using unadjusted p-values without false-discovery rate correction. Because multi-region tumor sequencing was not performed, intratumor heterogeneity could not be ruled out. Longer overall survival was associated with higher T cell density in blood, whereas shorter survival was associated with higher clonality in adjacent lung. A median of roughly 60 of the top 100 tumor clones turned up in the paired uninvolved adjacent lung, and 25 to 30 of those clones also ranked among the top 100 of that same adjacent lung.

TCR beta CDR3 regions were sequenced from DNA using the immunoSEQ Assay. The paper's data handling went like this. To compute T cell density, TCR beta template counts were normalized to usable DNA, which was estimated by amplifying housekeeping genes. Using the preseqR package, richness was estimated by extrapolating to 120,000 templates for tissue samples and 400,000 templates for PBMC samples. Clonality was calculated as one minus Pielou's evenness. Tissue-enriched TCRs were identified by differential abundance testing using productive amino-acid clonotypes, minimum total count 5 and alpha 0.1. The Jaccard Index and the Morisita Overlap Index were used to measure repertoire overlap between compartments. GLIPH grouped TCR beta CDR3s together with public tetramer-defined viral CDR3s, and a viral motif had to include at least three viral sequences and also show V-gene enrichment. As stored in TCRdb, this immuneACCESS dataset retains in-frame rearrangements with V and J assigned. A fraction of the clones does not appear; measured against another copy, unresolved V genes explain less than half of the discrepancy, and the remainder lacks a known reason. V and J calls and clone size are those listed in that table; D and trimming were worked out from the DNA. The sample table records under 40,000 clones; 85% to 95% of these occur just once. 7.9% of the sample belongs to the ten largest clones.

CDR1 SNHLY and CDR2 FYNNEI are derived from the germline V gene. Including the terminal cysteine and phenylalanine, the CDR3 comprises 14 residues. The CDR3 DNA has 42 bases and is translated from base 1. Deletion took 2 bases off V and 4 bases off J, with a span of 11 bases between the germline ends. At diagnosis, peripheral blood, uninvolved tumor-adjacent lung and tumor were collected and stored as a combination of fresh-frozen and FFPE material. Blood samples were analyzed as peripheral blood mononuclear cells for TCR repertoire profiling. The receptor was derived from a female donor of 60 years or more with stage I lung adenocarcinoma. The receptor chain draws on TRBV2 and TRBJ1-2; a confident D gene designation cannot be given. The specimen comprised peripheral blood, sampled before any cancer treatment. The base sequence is TGTGCCAGCAGTGAATTTACCAGTGTCTATGGCTACACCTTC. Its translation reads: CASSEFTSVYGYTF. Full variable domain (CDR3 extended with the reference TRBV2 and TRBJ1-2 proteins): EPEVTQTPSHQVTQMGQEVILRCVPISNHLYFYWYRQILGQKVEFLVSFYNNEISEKSEIFDDQFSVERPDGSNFTLKIRSTKLEDSAMYFCASSEFTSVYGYTFGSGTRLTVV.